This T cell receptor (beta chain) emerged from a study of cytomegalovirus exposure and HLA in healthy donors (dated by TCRdb to about 2017). Notes on the research overall: According to an earlier analysis of 587 of the donors, about 179 million T cells yielded 100 million or so unique TCR beta sequences and approximately 300 Gb of sequence data. The later analysis used no new phenotypic data to find candidate immune exposures, relying instead on TCR beta sequences and their occurrence across donors. Besides the first cohort of 550 to 750 subjects, a separate validation cohort made up of over 100 different subjects was used. Among 350 to 400 genotyped donors of the cohort, an average of around 240,000 unique TCR beta nucleotide sequences were sequenced per donor, 15% to 20% of them non-productive. Of the 300 to 450 genotyped donors, less than 85% were placed in the genetic ancestry cluster associated with self-reported Caucasian donors. To decide whether each TCR beta V gene segment behaved as functional or pseudogenic, an earlier analysis of some 570 of the donors relied on high-throughput TCR beta sequencing. The study combined high-throughput TCR immunosequencing, statistical association of individual TCRs with disease status, and machine learning to predict cytomegalovirus infection status. Several DR-DQ haplotypes were handled as single units for association and clustering because linkage in the cohort was strong. The study used immunosequencing to profile the T cell repertoires of about 670 subjects and linked those repertoires to cytomegalovirus serostatus. The aim of the study was to test whether cataloging public T cell receptors could identify signatures of past pathogen exposure. An early release covering roughly 580 HLA-typed donors comprised approximately 300 gigabases of sequencing data and 65 million to 100 million unique TCR sequences. To study patterns of TCR occurrence, a later analysis re-analyzed previously published TCR beta repertoires from under 750 donors and added high-resolution HLA genotyping. In a later genetic analysis, genome-wide SNP genotypes for about 65% of the roughly 700 donors were used, and that subset was treated as a discovery cohort. Donor age, sex, ethnicity and CMV serostatus were collected together with the repertoire data. Both class I and class II loci were covered by HLA typing, at four-digit resolution. Typing coverage differed by locus: A, B, C, DRB1 and DQB1 were typed in roughly 620-630 donors, DQA1 in about 560, DPA1 in some 600, and DPB1 in about 450. All discovery cohort repertoires had been generated using a single sequencing platform.

With regard to this clone: Its antigen is currently not known. No base qualities exist here, and no much larger clone lies one base off it.

Broader findings and caveats from the paper: In a later analysis, around 17,000 TCR beta sequences were associated with specific HLA alleles at a false discovery rate of 0.05. A later analysis found that most CMV-associated TCR beta chains appeared HLA-restricted, with HLA associations seemingly driven largely by CMV exposure. In a later genetic analysis, a missense DCLRE1C variant was associated with V-gene and J-gene trimming of TCR beta chains, and the association was replicated in an independent cohort. Linkage disequilibrium might explain the correlated functional status among segregating V segments, but an unknown experimental factor could not be excluded. It was suggested by the authors that the approach could potentially be generalized to other disease states and immunological phenotypes. Compared with the approximately 670-donor mean, donors in an Asian-associated ancestry cluster had fewer N-insertions in productive TCRs, according to a later genetic analysis. An earlier analysis of approximately 570 of the donors showed that most TCR beta V segments appeared in productive rearrangements either about 90% or about 30% of the time, which broadly matched IMGT annotations. A total of 150 to 200 TCR beta chains were listed by the study as associated with cytomegalovirus. In vitro tests confirmed that a few of the cytomegalovirus-associated TCR beta chains recognize cytomegalovirus antigens. Cytomegalovirus status was reported to be diagnosed by the classifier with high specificity and sensitivity in both the original and validation cohorts. While some public TCRs were present in many individuals, most TCR sequences turned up only very rarely across donors. Compared with equally common non-associated chains, HLA-associated TCR beta chains in a later analysis were more clonally expanded and had lower generation probabilities. A further reported finding was that TCR beta sequences accurately predicted the HLA-A and HLA-B alleles for most subjects in the first cohort. In a later analysis, several top co-occurrence clusters were reported to appear linked to parvovirus B19, influenza, CMV and Epstein-Barr virus. Because counts were too low, roughly 18 rarely observed V segments, including chromosome 9 orphons, were left out of the earlier analysis of a few hundred of the donors. Because some donors lacked HLA typing at each locus, the association tests relied only on the typed subset. Presence/absence analyses assumed roughly uniform sequencing depth across donors, an assumption that may not hold. Immune exposure information for the cohort was limited to CMV serostatus. In a later analysis, the rate of TCR association differed among HLA loci, with DRB1 alleles having the most associated TCRs and HLA-C alleles having the fewest. When HLA alleles, especially DR and DQ, strongly co-occurred, TCR associations were difficult to assign to individual alleles. Only TCR beta chains were sequenced in this cohort, and the absence of alpha or paired-chain data limited detectable features. The 87-base-pair reads could not distinguish some IMGT-functional V segments, including TRBV6-2 and TRBV6-3, so those segments were excluded. A cluster of highly shared sequence variants was judged likely to represent a technical artifact of the sequencing pipeline.

The germline V gene encodes CDR1 SGHTA and CDR2 FQGNSA. V and J are truncated by 2 bases and 0 bases respectively, leaving an intervening sequence of 11 bases. The CDR3 numbers 15 residues from cysteine through phenylalanine. Of all the DNA, just the CDR3 is kept, 45 bases in frame from base 1. In total, roughly 710 healthy bone marrow donors made up the cohort. At the time of sampling, every cohort member was nominally healthy, though immune exposures that went unrecorded were likely present. The donor was CMV seropositive and was included in the group of 250 to 300 seropositive cohort members. Each donor provided a peripheral blood sample, and peripheral blood mononuclear cells were used for TCR beta sequencing. The Qiagen DNeasy Blood Extraction Kit was used to extract genomic DNA from the blood cell samples. Libraries were built with the immunoSEQ multiplex PCR assay. The multiplex PCR relied on a mix of 60 forward primers for TCR Vbeta segments and 13 reverse primers for TCR Jbeta segments. The CDR3 region of rearranged TCR beta genes was amplified from genomic DNA with a multiplex PCR assay. The amplified TCR beta libraries were sequenced on the Illumina HiSeq System as 87-base-pair reads. In the paper's pipeline: A later analysis counted about 80 million unique TCR beta chains across the 550 to 800 repertoires, and around 12 million of these chains were shared by at least two donors. Raw reads were error-corrected and collapsed into unique sequences with a nearest-neighbor algorithm that merged closely related sequences to remove PCR and sequencing errors. V, D and J gene segments were assigned by aligning CDR3 sequences to IMGT reference sequences. For a sequence to be retained, a match of at least six nucleotides was required to both a V gene segment and a J gene segment. A rearrangement was called productive if the CDR3 had no stop codons and remained in frame with V and J, and every other rearrangement was called non-productive. Following IMGT convention, CDR3 was defined as the stretch from the second conserved V-encoded cysteine to the conserved J-encoded phenylalanine. The earlier analysis of about 560 of the donors excluded any sequence lacking an unambiguous match to a single V gene segment. An earlier analysis of roughly 590 of the donors called V segments functional above 56.7% productive rearrangements and segregating when the between-donor standard deviation exceeded 5%. To diagnose cytomegalovirus status from the catalog of TCR beta chain sequences, a statistical classification framework was built. In a later analysis, V and J genes were assigned by comparing TCR nucleotide sequences against IMGT/GENE-DB human TR gene sequences. Using the TCRdist pipeline, a later analysis assigned CDR3 sequences along with most-parsimonious VDJ recombination scenarios. A later analysis defined each TCR beta chain by its CDR3 amino acid sequence plus V-gene family, and excluded reads lacking a unique V-gene family. A later analysis removed 500 to 650 highly shared, low-generation-probability nucleotide sequences to deal with suspected cross-contamination and a sequencing artifact. In a later analysis, a clonal expansion index for each public chain was calculated from normalized within-repertoire ranks of inferred template counts. Generation probabilities in a later analysis came from a VDJ recombination model fitted to out-of-frame rearrangements, and those results were checked against IGoR. In a later analysis, hypergeometric tests were used to score TCR-TCR, TCR-HLA and TCR-CMV co-occurrence, with a repertoire-size bias correction applied to TCR pairs. False discovery rates were estimated in a later analysis by permuting HLA or CMV assignments 20 times. In a later analysis, co-occurring TCRs were grouped using DBSCAN, and TCRdist sequence similarity was added for clustering within HLA-allele-positive subsets. For co-occurrence clustering, repertoires with fewer than 30,000 or more than 120,000 public chains were excluded, along with five repertoires with anomalous nucleotide sharing. TCRdb carries this immuneACCESS record with in-frame sequences only. Its versions omit some clonotypes, under half of them owing to an unresolved V gene in the studies checked, with the rest unexplained. From that table come the V and J calls and clone size; the DNA was used to work out D and trimming. The sample table lists some 180,000 clones, approximately 80% of them with a count of one. In total, the top ten clones hold around 3.6% of the sample.

The chain couples TRBV7-2 to TRBJ2-7, with no reliable assignment of the D segment. Sequencing input: PBMCs. This TCR was sampled from a middle-aged man in good health and CMV-seropositive. The bases are TGTGCCAGCAGCTTAAGGCGCGGTAGCTCCTACGAGCAGTACTTC. It translates as CASSLRRGSSYEQYF.